The rows below give T cell receptor beta chains drawn from one sample of a study of regulatory T cells in long-lasting Graves disease. From the multiplex PCR reads, TCRdb called clonotypes with MiXCR, one entry per CDR3 protein. Of about half a million distinct CDR3 sequences listed, about 12% are singletons. A further study also used this sample, focusing on T cells in Graves' hyperthyroidism and ophthalmopathy.

The sample consisted of peripheral blood mononuclear cells (PBMCs), taken at new diagnosis, from a patient treated with antithyroid drugs. The source is a woman in her twenties or thirties with Graves disease. The CDR3 runs from the conserved cysteine through the conserved F or W.

j_call	v_call	cdr3_aa
TRBJ1-1	TRBV2	CASSEVAGQGFGTEAFF
TRBJ2-1	TRBV15	CATSRDPVSGTTFF
TRBJ2-7	TRBV12-3/TRBV12-4	CASSPGPTYEQYF
TRBJ1-1	TRBV11-2	CASSSYRGPEAFF
TRBJ2-7	TRBV27	CASSLGTLGYEQYF
TRBJ1-5	TRBV20-1	CSASRTGGGQPQHF
TRBJ1-1	TRBV5-1	CASTPSRLSNTEAFF
TRBJ1-1	TRBV19	CASFSAPNTEAFF
TRBJ1-1	TRBV6-2/TRBV6-3	CASSSGVARNTEAFF
TRBJ2-2	TRBV3-1	CASSPPLAAGELFF
TRBJ1-1	TRBV28	CASSFWGWGSEAFF
TRBJ2-2	TRBV24-1	CATSDLGRRATGELFF
TRBJ2-5	TRBV6-2/TRBV6-3	CASSDAAGTGLETQYF
TRBJ2-7	TRBV9	CASSVGWRASEQYF
TRBJ1-2	TRBV6-2/TRBV6-3	CASTPGFSYGYTF
TRBJ2-1	TRBV6-5	CASSYFPSGNEQFF